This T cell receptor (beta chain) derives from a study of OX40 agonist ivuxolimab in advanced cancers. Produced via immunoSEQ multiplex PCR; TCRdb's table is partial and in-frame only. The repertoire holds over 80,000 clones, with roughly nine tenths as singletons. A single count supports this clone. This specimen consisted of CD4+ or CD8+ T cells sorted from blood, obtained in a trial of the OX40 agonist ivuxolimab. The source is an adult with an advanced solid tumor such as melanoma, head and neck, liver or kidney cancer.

CDR3 loop: CASSSRRSHGYTF. The CDR3 DNA reads as TGTGCCAGTAGTAGCCGCAGGAGCCATGGCTACACCTTC. This chain links TRBV19 with TRBJ1-2; no reliable D call. The CDR3 is made up of 13 amino acids. From germline, CDR1 is LNHDA and CDR2 SQIVND (reference sequence). V was clipped by 4 bases and J by 6 bases, with 12 bases between them.